These T cell receptor beta chains were read from a single sample in a study of T cell responses to AZD1222 COVID-19 vaccine. Assay used: immunoSEQ multiplex PCR; TCRdb lists only in-frame clones, some missing. The sample records about 130,000 clones, about nine tenths being singletons. Source: peripheral blood, taken on day 0 of AZD1222 vaccination. Source of these receptors: an adult in good health. Each CDR3 is given with its conserved first and last residue. A D gene is named only where the DNA matches it firmly. Clone sizes are given selectively: once, few, many, or a class where the clone is expanded.

J gene,clone size,D gene,V gene,CDR3 DNA,CDR3 protein
TRBJ1-5,.,.,TRBV7-2,TGTGCCAGCAGCCCGGGGAGCACCGGGCAGCCCCAGCATTTT,CASSPGSTGQPQHF
TRBJ1-5,once,.,TRBV10-3,TGTGCCATCAGTAATCAGGGTAATCAGCCCCAGCATTTT,CAISNQGNQPQHF
TRBJ1-2,.,TRBD1,TRBV19,TGTGCCAGTTCCCGGGACAGGGACTATGGCTACACCTTC,CASSRDRDYGYTF
TRBJ1-1,.,.,TRBV10-1,TGCGCCAGCAGTGGAGAGGGGAACGCTTTCTTT,CASSGEGNAFF
TRBJ1-5,.,.,TRBV4-1,TGCGCCAGCAGCCAGGGGGGGATAACGGGCAATCAGCCCCAGCATTTT,CASSQGGITGNQPQHF
TRBJ1-1,.,.,TRBV5-6,TGTGCCAGCAGCTCAAGCGGGATCAACACTGAAGCTTTCTTT,CASSSSGINTEAFF
TRBJ1-6,.,.,TRBV7-8,TGTGCCAGCAGCCCCAACGGGGGGAGCTCCTATAATTCACCCCTCCACTTT,CASSPNGGSSYNSPLHF
TRBJ1-4,.,.,TRBV11-3,TGTGCCAGCAGCTTAGGAGGCGGAACTAATGAAAAACTGTTTTTT,CASSLGGGTNEKLFF
TRBJ1-3,.,.,TRBV12-3/TRBV12-4,TGTGCCAGCATAACGCCTGGAAACACCATATATTTT,CASITPGNTIYF
TRBJ1-2,.,.,TRBV11-2,TGTGCCAGCAGCTACGACGGCGGGCTCCCCCTCTACACCTTC,CASSYDGGLPLYTF
TRBJ2-1,.,.,TRBV5-1,TGCGCCAGCAGTCCCCCGCGCGTATCCTACAATGAGCAGTTCTTC,CASSPPRVSYNEQFF
TRBJ1-4,once,.,TRBV6-5,TGTGCCAGCCGAAGGGACACCCACAATGAAAAACTGTTTTTT,CASRRDTHNEKLFF
TRBJ1-4,.,.,TRBV18,TGTGCCAGCTCACCAATGACCAAGAAACTGTTTTTT,CASSPMTKKLFF
TRBJ2-5,.,TRBD1,TRBV28,TGTGCCAGCGAGGACAGGGGGCTGGTAGAGACCCAGTACTTC,CASEDRGLVETQYF
TRBJ1-2,.,.,TRBV10-3,TGTGCCATCAGTGAGTCGCAGGGCTATGGCTACACCTTC,CAISESQGYGYTF
TRBJ2-5,.,TRBD1,TRBV5-1,TGCGCCAGCAGCCGGGACAGGGTTCCCGGAGAGACCCAGTACTTC,CASSRDRVPGETQYF
TRBJ2-7,.,.,TRBV9,TGTGCCAGCAGCGGGGGCGGGGCCGGTGAGCAGTACTTC,CASSGGGAGEQYF
TRBJ1-1,.,TRBD1,TRBV5-4,TGTGCCAGCAGCCGTCCCGGGACAGGGATGAACACTGAAGCTTTCTTT,CASSRPGTGMNTEAFF
TRBJ1-1,.,.,TRBV5-6,TGTGCCAGCAGCCTCTTTCCCTCCCAAGGGGAAACTGAAGCTTTCTTT,CASSLFPSQGETEAFF
TRBJ1-5,.,.,TRBV7-6,TGTGCCAGCAGCTTAGATCGGGACGGGGGTGAGCCCCAGCATTTT,CASSLDRDGGEPQHF
TRBJ1-1,.,.,TRBV6-5,TGTGCCAGCTTTTTGGATACTGAAGCTTTCTTT,CASFLDTEAFF
TRBJ1-4,.,.,TRBV25-1,TGTGCCAGCAGGCCGAGGGGAGGTGAAAAACTGTTTTTT,CASRPRGGEKLFF